These 10 T cell receptor beta chains were all obtained from the same sample, sequenced in a study of low-dose radiotherapy and immunotherapy resistance in tumors. Alpha- and beta-chain coverage of first-strand cDNA came from TRAV- and TRBV-specific primers. The TCRs were subjected to amplification over about 20 PCR cycles employing a constant-region primer in conjunction with a V-primer adapter. Each CDR3 protein is one row after TCRdb ran MiXCR on the reads. The sample has over 15,000 distinct CDR3 sequences, less than 85% seen once. The receptor set was obtained from a human donor with advanced metastatic prostate, ovarian, gallbladder or colorectal cancer (not recorded which). This table probably holds off-target reads from a library built for another chain.

This rearrangement joins TRBV19 to TRBJ2-7; 8 bases align to TRBD2. This CDR3 is 15 amino acids long. V lost 4 bases, J lost 3 bases, and 8 bases stayed unmatched. Germline V gene sequence: CDR1 LNHDA, CDR2 SQIVND (reference sequence). In DNA, the CDR3 is TGTGCCAGTAGTACCGGAGGGACTAGGGGCTACGAGCAGTACTTC. This sequence encodes CASSTGGTRGYEQYF.

This clonotype is labeled as large. The CDR3 is CASSQDGGFKQFF. Written as DNA, the CDR3 is TGCGCCAGCAGCCAAGATGGGGGTTTTAAGCAGTTCTTC. V and J are TRBV4-3 and TRBJ2-1; D could derive from TRBD1 or TRBD2 (5 bases each). There are 13 residues in the CDR3. Per germline, CDR1 LGHNA and CDR2 YSLEER. The V and J ends lost 0 bases and 11 bases respectively, with 11 bases between them.

The chain is built from TRBV21-1 and TRBJ2-6; TRBD1, as called in the table, went unchecked against the DNA. TRBV21-1 is a pseudogene locus. The CDR3 extends over 20 amino acids. The CDR3 loop reads CASSKVMFAGEASGANVLTF. CDR3 sequence (DNA): TGTGCCAGCAGCAAAGTCATGTTTGCAGGGGAAGCGTCTGGGGCCAACGTCCTGACTTTC.

The chain couples TRBV20-1 to TRBJ2-1, with D maybe TRBD1 (5 bases). Germline CDR1 DFQATT, CDR2 SNEGSKA (reference sequence). V lost 5 bases and J 7 bases, leaving 15 bases between the germline ends. The CDR3 has 13 amino acids. CDR3 nucleotides: TGCAGTGCTCCTGGGGCGAGCAGGAATGAGCAGTTCTTC. Encoded protein: CSAPGASRNEQFF.

The chain combines TRBV6-1 with TRBJ2-1, with unresolved D. CDR3 size: 12 residues. The germline V and J ends were trimmed by 0 bases and 9 bases, with 6 bases remaining between them. Per the germline V gene, CDR1 is MNHNS and CDR2 is SASEGT. CDR3 residues: CASSEATVEQFF. CDR3 in DNA: TGTGCCAGCAGTGAAGCTACGGTTGAGCAGTTCTTC.

The rearrangement links TRBV4-1 to TRBJ2-3; perhaps TRBD2 as D (5 bases). Trimming removed 1 base from V and 1 base from J, with 12 bases in between. CDR1 MGHRA and CDR2 YSYEKL come from the germline V gene. The CDR3 contains 16 residues. The chain's CDR3 is CASSQASRLGTDTQYF. The CDR3 DNA reads TGCGCCAGCAGCCAAGCTAGCAGGCTGGGCACAGATACGCAGTATTTT.

The chain is built from TRBV7-9 and TRBJ2-7, with TRBD1 matching 7 bases. In germline, CDR1 is SEHNR, CDR2 FQNEAQ (reference sequence). The CDR3 has 12 residues. Trimming cost V 7 bases and J 4 bases; bases outside gene matches: 4. The CDR3 loop reads CASTKQGYEQYF. The CDR3 region has the DNA TGTGCCAGCACCAAACAGGGGTACGAGCAGTACTTC. The variable domain in full, completed from reference TRBV7-9 and TRBJ2-7, reads DTGVSQNPRHKITKRGQNVTFRCDPISEHNRLYWYRQTLGQGPEFLTYFQNEAQLEKSRLLSDRFSAERPKGSFSTLEIQRTEQGDSAMYLCASTKQGYEQYFGPGTRLTVT.

This chain uses TRBV6-6 with TRBJ2-5, with 12 nucleotides matching TRBD2. With V trimmed by 5 bases and J by 0 bases, 1 base remained unmatched. The germline V gene encodes CDR1 MNHNY and CDR2 SVGAGI (reference sequence). The CDR3 extends over 15 amino acids. In DNA, the CDR3 is TGTGCCAGCAGTAGACTAGCGGGGGACCAAGAGACCCAGTACTTC. Translation: CASSRLAGDQETQYF.

The chain combines TRBV4-1 with TRBJ1-2; TRBD1 matches 9 bases. The CDR3 has 16 amino acids. The ends lost 1 base at V and 3 bases at J; junction bases unmatched: 6. The germline gives CDR1 MGHRA, CDR2 YSYEKL. The chain's CDR3 is CASSQAPGQGYYGYTF. CDR3 sequence (DNA): TGCGCCAGCAGCCAAGCCCCGGGACAGGGCTACTATGGCTACACCTTC.

This clonotype was counted a few times. This chain connects TRBV3-1 to TRBJ2-4, with 9 bases matching TRBD2. Germline assignment: CDR1 LGHDT and CDR2 YNNKEL (reference sequence). This CDR3 is built from 15 residues. Germline trimming cut 6 bases from V and 1 base from J; bases unmatched to any gene: 4. The CDR3 DNA follows: TGTGCCAGCAGGAATAGCGGGAGTGCCAAAAACATTCAGTACTTC. Translation gives CASRNSGSAKNIQYF.